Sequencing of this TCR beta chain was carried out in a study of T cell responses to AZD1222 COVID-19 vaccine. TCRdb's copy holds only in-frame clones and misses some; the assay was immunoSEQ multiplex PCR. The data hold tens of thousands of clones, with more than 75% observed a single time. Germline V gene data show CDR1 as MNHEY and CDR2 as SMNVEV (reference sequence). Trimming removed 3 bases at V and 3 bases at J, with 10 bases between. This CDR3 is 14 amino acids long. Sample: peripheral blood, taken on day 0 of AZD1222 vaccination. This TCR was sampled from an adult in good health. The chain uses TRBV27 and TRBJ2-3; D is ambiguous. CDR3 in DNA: TGTGCCAGCAGTTTCTTAGGGTATACAGATACGCAGTATTTT. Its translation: CASSFLGYTDTQYF.